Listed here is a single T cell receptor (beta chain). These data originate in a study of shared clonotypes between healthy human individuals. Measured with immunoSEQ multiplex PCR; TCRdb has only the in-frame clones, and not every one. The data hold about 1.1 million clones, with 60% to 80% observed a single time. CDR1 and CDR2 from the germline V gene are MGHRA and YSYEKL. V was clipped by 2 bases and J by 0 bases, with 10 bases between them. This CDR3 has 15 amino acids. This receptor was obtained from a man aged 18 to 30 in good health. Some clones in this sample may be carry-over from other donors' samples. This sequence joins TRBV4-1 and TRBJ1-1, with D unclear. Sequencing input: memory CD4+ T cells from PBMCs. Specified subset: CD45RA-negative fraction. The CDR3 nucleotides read TGCGCCAGCAGCCAACCATGGACGGTGAACACTGAAGCTTTCTTT. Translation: CASSQPWTVNTEAFF.